This paragraph reports one T cell receptor beta chain. The antigen is undetermined. The Oncomine TCR Beta short-read assay sequenced DNA from cultured CD4+ T cells. Using its own MiXCR run on the PCR reads, TCRdb lists one record per CDR3 protein. The sample lists about 11,000 distinct CDR3 sequences; just over 70% were seen once. These data are taken from a study of vaccination and CD4 T cells after COVID-19. Overall study: No peptide, an HIV-1 Nef pool, or a CEFX pool was what each control culture received.

The CDR3 spans 11 residues. Germline values: CDR1 MNHNS, CDR2 SASEGT. V lost 8 bases to trimming and J lost 4 bases, with 6 bases between them. As for treatment: approximately nine-day PBMC culture with coronavirus spike peptide pools or control peptides (ViraFEST assay). Around 2 million PBMCs per well were cultured with about 10 IU/ml IL-2 and roughly 10 ug/ml peptide pools. The chain recombines TRBV6-1 with TRBJ1-5, with unresolved D. The receptor was isolated from a human donor who had recovered from COVID-19. Sequenced: CD4+ T cells from blood, cultured in vitro. The chain's CDR3 is CASGRNQPQHF. As DNA, the CDR3 is TGTGCCAGCGGGAGGAATCAGCCCCAGCATTTT.